This T cell receptor beta chain is from a study of post-analysis software for immune sequencing data. Points from the study as a whole: Patients showed TRBV5-6, TRBV5-1 and TRBV20-1 among 4 or 5 TRBV segments more frequent than in controls. A significant reduction in normalized Chao1 diversity was observed in multiple sclerosis patients versus controls.

TCR beta libraries were prepared from cDNA with unique molecular identifiers. MiXCR, applied by TCRdb to the PCR reads, yields one record per CDR3 protein. The table has about 540,000 distinct CDR3 sequences, 34% seen once; the top ten hold 6%. About this clonotype: The antigen is undetermined.

The CDR3 totals 12 residues. Trimming cost V 4 bases and J 4 bases, with 10 bases left between them. CDR1 SQVTM and CDR2 ANQGSEA come from the germline V gene. The specimen was blood. The chain links TRBV29-1 to TRBJ2-5; D is undetermined. The sequence came from a girl younger than 18 with multiple sclerosis. The CDR3 region is CSVVLVGETQYF. CDR3 DNA sequence: TGCAGCGTTGTTTTAGTGGGAGAGACCCAGTACTTC.